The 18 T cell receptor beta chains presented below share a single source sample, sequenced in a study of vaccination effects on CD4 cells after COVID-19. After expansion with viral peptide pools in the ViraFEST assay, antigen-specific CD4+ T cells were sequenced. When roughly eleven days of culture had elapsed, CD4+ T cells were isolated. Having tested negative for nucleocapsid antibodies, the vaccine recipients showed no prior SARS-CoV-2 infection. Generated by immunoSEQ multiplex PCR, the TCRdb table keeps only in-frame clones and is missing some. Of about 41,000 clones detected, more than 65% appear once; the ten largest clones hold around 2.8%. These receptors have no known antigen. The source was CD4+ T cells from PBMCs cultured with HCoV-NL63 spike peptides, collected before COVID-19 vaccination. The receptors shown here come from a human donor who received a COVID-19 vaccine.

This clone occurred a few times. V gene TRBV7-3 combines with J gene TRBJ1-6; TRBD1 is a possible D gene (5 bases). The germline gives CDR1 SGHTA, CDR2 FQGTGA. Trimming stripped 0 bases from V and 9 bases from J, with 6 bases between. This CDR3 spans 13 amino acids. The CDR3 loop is CASSLTQGSPLHF. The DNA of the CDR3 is TGTGCCAGCAGCTTAACCCAGGGTTCACCCCTCCACTTT.

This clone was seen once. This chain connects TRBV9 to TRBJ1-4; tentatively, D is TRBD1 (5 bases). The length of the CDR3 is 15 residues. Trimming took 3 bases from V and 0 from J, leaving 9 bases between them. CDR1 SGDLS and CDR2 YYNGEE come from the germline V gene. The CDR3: CASSGPGTTNEKLFF. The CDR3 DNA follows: TGTGCCAGCAGCGGGCCAGGGACAACTAATGAAAAACTGTTTTTT.

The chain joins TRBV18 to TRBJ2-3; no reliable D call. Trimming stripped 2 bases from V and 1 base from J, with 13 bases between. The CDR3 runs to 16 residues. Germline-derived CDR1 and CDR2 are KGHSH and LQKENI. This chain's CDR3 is CASSPKNSLGTDTQYF. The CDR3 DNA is TGTGCCAGCTCACCAAAGAACTCCCTGGGCACAGATACGCAGTATTTT.

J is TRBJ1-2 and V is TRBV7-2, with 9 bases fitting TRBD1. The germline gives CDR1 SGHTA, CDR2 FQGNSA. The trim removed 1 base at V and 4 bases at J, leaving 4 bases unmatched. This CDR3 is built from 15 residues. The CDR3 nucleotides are TGTGCCAGCAGCTTAGAGGGACAGGGCTCCTATGGCTACACCTTC. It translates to CASSLEGQGSYGYTF.

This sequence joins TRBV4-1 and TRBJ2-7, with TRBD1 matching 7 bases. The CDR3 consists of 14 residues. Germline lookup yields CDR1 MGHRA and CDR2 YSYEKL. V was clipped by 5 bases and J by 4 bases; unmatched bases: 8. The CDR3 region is CASSSRQGTYEQYV. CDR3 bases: TGCGCCAGCAGCTCCCGACAGGGAACTTACGAGCAGTACGTC.

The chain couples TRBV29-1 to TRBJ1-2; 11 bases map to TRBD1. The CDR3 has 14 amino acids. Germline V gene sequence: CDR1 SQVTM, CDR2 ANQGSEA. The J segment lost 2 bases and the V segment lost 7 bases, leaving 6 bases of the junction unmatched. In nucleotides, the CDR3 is TGCAGCGCCAAGGACAGGGGGCAGAACTATGGCTACACCTTC. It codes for CSAKDRGQNYGYTF.

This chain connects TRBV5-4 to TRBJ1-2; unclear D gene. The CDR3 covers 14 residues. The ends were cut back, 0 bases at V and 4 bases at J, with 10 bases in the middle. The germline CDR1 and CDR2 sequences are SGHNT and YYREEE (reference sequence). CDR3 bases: TGTGCCAGCAGCTTGGCCATGGCGGGCTATGGCTACACCTTC. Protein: CASSLAMAGYGYTF.

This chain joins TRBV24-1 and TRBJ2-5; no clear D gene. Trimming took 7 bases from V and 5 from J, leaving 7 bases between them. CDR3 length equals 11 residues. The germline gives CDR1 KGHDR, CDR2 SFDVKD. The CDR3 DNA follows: TGTGCCACCAGCCTAGGGGAGACCCAGTACTTC. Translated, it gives CATSLGETQYF.

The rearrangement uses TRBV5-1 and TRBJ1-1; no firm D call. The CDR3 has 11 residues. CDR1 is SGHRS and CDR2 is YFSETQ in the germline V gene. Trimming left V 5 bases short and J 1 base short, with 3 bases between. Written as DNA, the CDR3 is TGCGCCAGCAGAGAGAACACTGAAGCTTTCTTT. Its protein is CASRENTEAFF.

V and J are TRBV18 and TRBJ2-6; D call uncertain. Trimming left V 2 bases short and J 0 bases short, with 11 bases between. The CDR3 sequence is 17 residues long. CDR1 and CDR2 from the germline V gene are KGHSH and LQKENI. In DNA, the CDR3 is TGTGCCAGCTCACCAATCGCGCGGACCTCTGGGGCCAACGTCCTGACTTTC. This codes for CASSPIARTSGANVLTF.

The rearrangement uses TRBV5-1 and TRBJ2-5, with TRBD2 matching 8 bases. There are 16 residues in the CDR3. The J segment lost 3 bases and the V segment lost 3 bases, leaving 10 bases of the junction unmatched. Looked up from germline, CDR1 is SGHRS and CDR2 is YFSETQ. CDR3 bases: TGCGCCAGCAGCTGGGAGATGGCGGGGGGTGAAGAGACCCAGTACTTC. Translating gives CASSWEMAGGEETQYF.

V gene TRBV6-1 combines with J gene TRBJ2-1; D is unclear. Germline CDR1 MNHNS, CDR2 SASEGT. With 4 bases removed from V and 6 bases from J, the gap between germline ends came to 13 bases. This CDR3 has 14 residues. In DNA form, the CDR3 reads TGTGCCAGCAGTGGAGCTGGACGCCCCAATGAGCAGTTCTTC. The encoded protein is CASSGAGRPNEQFF.

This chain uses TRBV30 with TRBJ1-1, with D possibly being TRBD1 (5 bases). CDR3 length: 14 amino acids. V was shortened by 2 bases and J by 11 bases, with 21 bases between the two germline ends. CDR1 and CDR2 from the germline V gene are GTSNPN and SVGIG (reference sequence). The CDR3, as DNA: TGTGCCTGGAGTCCGCCTTCGCACAGGAGAGCGGCTTTCTTT. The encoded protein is CAWSPPSHRRAAFF.

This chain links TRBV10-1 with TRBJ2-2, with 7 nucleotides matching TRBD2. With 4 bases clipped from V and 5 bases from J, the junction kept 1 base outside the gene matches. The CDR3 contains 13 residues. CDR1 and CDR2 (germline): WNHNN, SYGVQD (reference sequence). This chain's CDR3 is CASSGGGTGELFF. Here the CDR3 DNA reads TGCGCCAGCAGTGGCGGGGGAACCGGGGAGCTGTTTTTT.

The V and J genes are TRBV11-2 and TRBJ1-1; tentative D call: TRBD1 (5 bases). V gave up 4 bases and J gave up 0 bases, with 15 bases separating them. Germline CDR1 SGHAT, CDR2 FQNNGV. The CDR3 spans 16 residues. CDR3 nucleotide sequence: TGTGCCAGCAGCTCACAGGTGGGCTCCATGAACACTGAAGCTTTCTTT. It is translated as CASSSQVGSMNTEAFF.

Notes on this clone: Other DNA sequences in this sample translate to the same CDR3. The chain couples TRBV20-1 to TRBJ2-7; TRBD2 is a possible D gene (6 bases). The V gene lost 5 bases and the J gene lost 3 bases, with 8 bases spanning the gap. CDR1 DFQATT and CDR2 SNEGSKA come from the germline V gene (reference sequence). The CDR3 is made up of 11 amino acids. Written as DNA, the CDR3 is TGCAGTGCTCGGCGGGGCTACGAGCAGTACGTC. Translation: CSARRGYEQYV.

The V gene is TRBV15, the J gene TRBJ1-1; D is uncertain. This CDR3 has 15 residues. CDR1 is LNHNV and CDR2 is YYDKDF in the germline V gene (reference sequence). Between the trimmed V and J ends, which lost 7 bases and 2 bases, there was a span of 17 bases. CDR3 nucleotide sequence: TGTGCCACCAACCAATCCCCGGCGGTAAACACTGAAGCTTTCTTT. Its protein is CATNQSPAVNTEAFF.

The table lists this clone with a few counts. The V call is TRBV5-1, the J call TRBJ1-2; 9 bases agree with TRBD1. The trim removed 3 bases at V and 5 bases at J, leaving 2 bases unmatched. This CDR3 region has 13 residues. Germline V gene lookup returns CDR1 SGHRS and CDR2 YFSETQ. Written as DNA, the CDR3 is TGCGCCAGCAGCTGGGGACAGGGATATGGCTACACCTTC. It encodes CASSWGQGYGYTF.